This entry is about one T cell receptor beta chain. As yet, its antigen is unknown. This specimen belongs to a study of cytomegalovirus exposure and HLA in healthy donors. Points from the study as a whole: In a later analysis, compared with equally common non-associated chains, HLA-associated beta chains were more expanded.

The CDR3 loop spans 13 amino acids. The PCR employed 60 Vbeta primers together with 13 Jbeta primers. Here immunoSEQ multiplex PCR was the method, and the copy in TCRdb shows in-frame clones only, minus some. The sample has 200,000 to 250,000 clones, approximately 82% seen once. V is TRBV21-1 and J is TRBJ2-7; no DNA check was done on the table's D call, TRBD2. TRBV21-1 is deemed a pseudogene. The specimen sequenced was PBMCs. The receptor was isolated from a man aged 18 to 29 in good health and CMV-seronegative. The CDR3 DNA reads as TGTGCCAGCAGCAAATATCTAGCCTACGAGCAGTACTTC. This codes for CASSKYLAYEQYF.